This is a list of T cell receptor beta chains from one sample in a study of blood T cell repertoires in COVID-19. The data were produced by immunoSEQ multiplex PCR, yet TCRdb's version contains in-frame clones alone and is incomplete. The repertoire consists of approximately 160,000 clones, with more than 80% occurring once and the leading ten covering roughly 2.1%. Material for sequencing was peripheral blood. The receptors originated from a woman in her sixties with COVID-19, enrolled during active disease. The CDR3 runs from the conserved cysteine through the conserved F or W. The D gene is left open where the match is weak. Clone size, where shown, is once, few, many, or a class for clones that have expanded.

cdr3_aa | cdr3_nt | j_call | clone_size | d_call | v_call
CASSPRIDEQYF | TGTGCCAGCTCACCGCGGATCGACGAGCAGTACTTC | TRBJ2-7 | . | . | TRBV18
CASSRRVDLNTEAFF | TGTGCCAGCAGCCGCCGCGTAGATTTGAACACTGAAGCTTTCTTT | TRBJ1-1 | once | . | TRBV4-2
CSALFLGVRGPGGGYEQYF | TGCAGCGCGCTCTTTTTGGGGGTTCGGGGCCCCGGCGGGGGGTACGAGCAGTACTTC | TRBJ2-7 | . | TRBD2 | TRBV29-1
CASSVIYLNRVRGTEAFF | TGTGCCAGCAGCGTAATTTACCTTAACAGGGTTAGGGGCACTGAAGCTTTCTTT | TRBJ1-1 | once | . | TRBV3-1/TRBV3-2
CASSVAVSGNTIYF | TGTGCCAGCAGCGTAGCCGTCTCTGGAAACACCATATATTTT | TRBJ1-3 | . | . | TRBV9
CASSPGLAGADTQYF | TGTGCCAGCAGCCCGGGACTAGCGGGAGCAGATACGCAGTATTTT | TRBJ2-3 | . | TRBD2 | TRBV7-2
CASSFRGTRNTGELFF | TGTGCCAGCAGCTTCCGAGGCACCCGGAACACCGGGGAGCTGTTTTTT | TRBJ2-2 | . | . | TRBV7-3
CASSIARTTGNTIYF | TGTGCCAGTAGTATAGCCCGGACTACTGGAAACACCATATATTTT | TRBJ1-3 | . | . | TRBV19
CASSLQGMYQETQYF | TGCGCCAGCAGCTTACAGGGAATGTACCAAGAGACCCAGTACTTC | TRBJ2-5 | . | . | TRBV5-1
CASSLAGVGELFF | TGCGCCAGCAGCTTAGCAGGGGTCGGGGAGCTGTTTTTT | TRBJ2-2 | . | . | TRBV5-1
CASSGPGQRDEKLFF | TGTGCCAGCAGCGGCCCGGGACAGCGGGATGAAAAACTGTTTTTT | TRBJ1-4 | . | TRBD1 | TRBV13
CASSQGQGYQPQHF | TGTGCCAGCAGCCAGGGACAGGGGTATCAGCCCCAGCATTTT | TRBJ1-5 | . | TRBD1 | TRBV9
CASSQRSRAGRTDTQYF | TGTGCCAGCAGCCAAAGAAGTCGGGCGGGGCGCACAGATACGCAGTATTTT | TRBJ2-3 | . | . | TRBV4-2
CASSGQGDTEAFF | TGTGCCAGCAGCGGACAGGGTGACACTGAAGCTTTCTTT | TRBJ1-1 | . | TRBD1 | TRBV11-2
CASSQDPTGRDQPQHF | TGCGCCAGCAGCCAAGACCCCACAGGGCGGGATCAGCCCCAGCATTTT | TRBJ1-5 | . | . | TRBV4-1
CASSVQVQGNTIYF | TGTGCCAGCAGCGTACAGGTTCAGGGTAACACCATATATTTT | TRBJ1-3 | . | . | TRBV9
CASSPSSAGGTDTQYF | TGTGCCAGCAGCCCAAGTTCTGCGGGGGGAACAGATACGCAGTATTTT | TRBJ2-3 | . | TRBD2 | TRBV4-2
CASSPPLPGPPYNEQFF | TGTGCCAGCAGCCCCCCCCTCCCAGGGCCCCCCTACAATGAGCAGTTCTTC | TRBJ2-1 | . | . | TRBV7-2
CAWSVLGGNQPQHF | TGTGCCTGGAGTGTACTCGGGGGGAATCAGCCCCAGCATTTT | TRBJ1-5 | . | . | TRBV30
CASSTDPRGPGNTIYF | TGTGCCAGTAGTACGGATCCGAGGGGGCCTGGAAACACCATATATTTT | TRBJ1-3 | . | TRBD1 | TRBV19
CASSQLRGNTEAFF | TGCGCCAGCAGCCAGTTGCGAGGTAACACTGAAGCTTTCTTT | TRBJ1-1 | . | . | TRBV4-3
CASSPTPTTNEKLFF | TGTGCCAGCAGCCCGACTCCTACAACTAATGAAAAACTGTTTTTT | TRBJ1-4 | . | . | TRBV5-4
CASSARGGVNYGYTF | TGTGCCAGCAGCGCAAGAGGGGGGGTCAACTATGGCTACACCTTC | TRBJ1-2 | . | . | TRBV5-6
CSVRDRKNTEAFF | TGCAGCGTTAGAGACAGGAAGAACACTGAAGCTTTCTTT | TRBJ1-1 | . | . | TRBV29-1
CASSLRQGWDTEAFF | TGTGCCAGCAGTCTTAGACAGGGATGGGACACTGAAGCTTTCTTT | TRBJ1-1 | . | TRBD1 | TRBV27
CASSQDYLSNQPQHF | TGTGCCAGCAGCCAAGATTATTTAAGCAATCAGCCCCAGCATTTT | TRBJ1-5 | . | . | TRBV4-2
CASTLKQGGNYGYTF | TGTGCCAGCACCTTGAAACAGGGGGGGAACTATGGCTACACCTTC | TRBJ1-2 | . | TRBD1 | TRBV5-4
CASSFREKDRGNQPQHF | TGTGCCAGCAGCTTCCGAGAGAAGGACAGGGGCAATCAGCCCCAGCATTTT | TRBJ1-5 | . | TRBD1 | TRBV5-4
CASDTLGTGDSPLHF | TGTGCCAGTGATACGTTGGGGACAGGGGATTCACCCCTCCACTTT | TRBJ1-6 | . | TRBD1 | TRBV19
CASSVGTGAPVGETQYF | TGTGCCAGCAGCGTAGGGACAGGGGCACCTGTTGGGGAGACCCAGTACTTC | TRBJ2-5 | . | TRBD1 | TRBV9
CASSAGTGNYEQYF | TGTGCCAGCAGCGCCGGGACAGGGAACTACGAGCAGTACTTC | TRBJ2-7 | . | TRBD1 | TRBV7-9
CSVPASGALHNEQFF | TGCAGCGTCCCCGCCAGCGGGGCTCTACACAATGAGCAGTTCTTC | TRBJ2-1 | once | TRBD2 | TRBV29-1
CASSSGTENTEAFF | TGTGCCAGCTCTTCCGGGACAGAGAACACTGAAGCTTTCTTT | TRBJ1-1 | . | TRBD1 | TRBV18
CASSQTPGGAGTGELFF | TGCGCCAGCAGCCAAACCCCAGGGGGCGCAGGGACCGGGGAGCTGTTTTTT | TRBJ2-2 | once | TRBD1 | TRBV4-3
CASSQTEVRNTIYF | TGTGCCAGCAGCCAAACAGAAGTGAGAAACACCATATATTTT | TRBJ1-3 | . | . | TRBV7-8
CASSAVADSYNEQFF | TGTGCCAGCAGCGCCGTGGCAGACTCCTACAATGAGCAGTTCTTC | TRBJ2-1 | . | . | TRBV7-2
CSVARHSGNTIYF | TGCAGCGTTGCCAGACACTCTGGAAACACCATATATTTT | TRBJ1-3 | . | . | TRBV29-1
CASSAFDRGGYGYTF | TGTGCCAGCAGCGCCTTTGACAGGGGTGGCTATGGCTACACCTTC | TRBJ1-2 | . | TRBD1 | TRBV6-5
CASSQRAGFISGNTIYF | TGCGCCAGCAGCCAAAGGGCAGGGTTCATCTCTGGAAACACCATATATTTT | TRBJ1-3 | . | . | TRBV4-3
CASSLAGFGNTIYF | TGTGCCAGCAGCTTAGCGGGCTTCGGAAACACCATATATTTT | TRBJ1-3 | . | . | TRBV7-9
CASSLAGQANQPQHF | TGTGCCAGCAGCTTAGCGGGACAGGCTAATCAGCCCCAGCATTTT | TRBJ1-5 | . | TRBD1 | TRBV7-8
CASSLNRGSNPYEQYF | TGTGCCAGTAGCCTAAACAGGGGGTCGAATCCCTACGAGCAGTACTTC | TRBJ2-7 | . | TRBD1 | TRBV19
CASSLGQATETQYF | TGTGCCAGCAGCTTGGGGCAGGCGACGGAGACCCAGTACTTC | TRBJ2-5 | . | . | TRBV5-6
CASSLGIVQTLSGANVLTF | TGTGCCAGCAGCTTAGGTATCGTGCAGACTCTCTCTGGGGCCAACGTCCTGACTTTC | TRBJ2-6 | . | . | TRBV7-9
CASSVAPGGQDTEAFF | TGTGCCAGCAGCGTAGCTCCCGGGGGGCAGGACACTGAAGCTTTCTTT | TRBJ1-1 | . | . | TRBV9
CASGRVNQPQHF | TGTGCCTCCGGGCGGGTAAATCAGCCCCAGCATTTT | TRBJ1-5 | . | . | TRBV19
CASSLPGQRNTEAFF | TGCGCCAGCAGCTTGCCGGGACAGAGGAACACTGAAGCTTTCTTT | TRBJ1-1 | . | TRBD1 | TRBV5-1
CASSLGSGHVNEQFF | TGTGCCAGCAGCCTTGGCTCGGGACACGTCAATGAGCAGTTCTTC | TRBJ2-1 | . | . | TRBV5-8
CASSDDRGGETQYF | TGCGCCAGCAGCGACGACAGGGGGGGAGAGACCCAGTACTTC | TRBJ2-5 | . | TRBD1 | TRBV5-1
CASSMEDAYDYGYTF | TGTGCCAGTAGTATGGAGGACGCCTACGACTATGGCTACACCTTC | TRBJ1-2 | . | . | TRBV19
CASSRGSSGEQFF | TGTGCCAGCAGCCGGGGGAGTTCGGGTGAGCAGTTCTTC | TRBJ2-1 | . | . | TRBV9
CASSGQGIRSPLHF | TGTGCCAGTAGTGGACAGGGGATTCGTTCACCCCTCCACTTT | TRBJ1-6 | . | TRBD1 | TRBV19
CASRTGGVDYEQYF | TGTGCCAGCAGGACGGGAGGGGTGGACTACGAGCAGTACTTC | TRBJ2-7 | . | TRBD2 | TRBV6-5
CASSATSGGEISTDTQYF | TGTGCCAGCAGCGCGACTAGCGGGGGCGAGATTAGCACAGATACGCAGTATTTT | TRBJ2-3 | . | TRBD2 | TRBV11-2
CASSRGVKAFF | TGTGCCAGCAGCCGGGGGGTTAAAGCTTTCTTT | TRBJ1-1 | few | . | TRBV6-5
CASAPGGGAGTQYF | TGTGCCAGCGCGCCTGGCGGGGGGGCGGGGACCCAGTACTTC | TRBJ2-5 | . | TRBD2 | TRBV7-2
CASSGGSTEAFF | TGTGCCAGCAGCGGAGGGTCCACTGAAGCTTTCTTT | TRBJ1-1 | . | . | TRBV5-4